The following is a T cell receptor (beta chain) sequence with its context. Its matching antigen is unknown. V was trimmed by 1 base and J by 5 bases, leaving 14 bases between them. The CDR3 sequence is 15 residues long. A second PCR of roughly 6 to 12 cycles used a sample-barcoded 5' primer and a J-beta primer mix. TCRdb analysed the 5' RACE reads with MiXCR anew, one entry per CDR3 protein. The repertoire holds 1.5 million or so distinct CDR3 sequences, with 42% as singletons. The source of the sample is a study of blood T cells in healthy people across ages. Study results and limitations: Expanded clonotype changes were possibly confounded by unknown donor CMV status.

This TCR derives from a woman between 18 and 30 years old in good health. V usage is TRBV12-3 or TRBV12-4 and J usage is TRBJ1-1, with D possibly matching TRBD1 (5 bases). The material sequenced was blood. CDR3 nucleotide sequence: TGTGCCAGCAGTTTAGGTCCGGGGGAGTGGACTGAAGCTTTCTTT. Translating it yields CASSLGPGEWTEAFF.